Described below is a single TCR beta chain sequence and its context. This sample is part of a study of control samples from healthy donors and cancer patients. Some clones are missing from TCRdb's copy, which holds only in-frame ones; the method was immunoSEQ multiplex PCR. The table includes 100,000 to 150,000 clones, about 92% detected once. The CDR3 is 12 amino acids. The germline CDR1 and CDR2 sequences are MGHRA and YSYEKL. Trimming shortened V by 4 bases and J by 7 bases, and 10 bases separated the two germline ends. V and J are TRBV4-1 and TRBJ1-2; D call uncertain. This sequence originates from a man older than 75 with head and neck cancer. Sequenced input: PBMCs. CDR3 nucleotides: TGCGCCAGCAGCCCGGACCTTTTTGGCTACACCTTC. It is translated as CASSPDLFGYTF.